This T cell receptor beta chain was captured by sequencing in a study of CD4 T cells in relation to SARS-CoV-2 and coronaviruses. Study summary: After about nine days of antigen culture, PBMC TCR beta CDR3s were sequenced. Study-wide results and caveats: In around 60% of donors, memory CD4+ clonotypes crossrecognized SARS-CoV-2 and at least one common cold coronavirus spike. The cross-reactivity analysis covered only spike protein, not other viral proteins.

Worth noting for this clone: The antigen remains unidentified.

This CDR3 has 14 amino acids. Germline V CDR1 and CDR2: ENHRY, SYGVKD. V shed 5 bases and J shed 4 bases, with 12 bases lying between them. The unexposed donors gave CD4+ T cells in about 2011-2019, prior to COVID-19. After more than eight days of culture, CD4+ T cells were isolated. Testing used SARS-CoV-2 S/N and four cold-coronavirus spikes on unexposed-donor CD4+ T cells, cells permitting. The method was immunoSEQ multiplex PCR; TCRdb's version includes in-frame clones alone and lacks a portion of them. The data hold about 21,000 clones, with roughly three quarters observed a single time. The rearrangement joins TRBV10-3 to TRBJ2-1, with D possibly TRBD2 on 6 matching bases. This sequence originates from a human donor in good health. The sample consisted of CD4+ T cells from PBMCs, cultured in vitro. CDR3 loop: CAISPGLEYNEQFF. The CDR3 region has the DNA TGTGCCATCAGTCCGGGACTGGAGTACAATGAGCAGTTCTTC.